This T cell receptor (beta chain) emerged from a study of blood T cell repertoires in COVID-19. Trimming cost V 6 bases and J 4 bases; bases outside gene matches: 10. The CDR3 contains 16 residues. Germline V gives CDR1 SGHTA, CDR2 FQGNSA. Generated by immunoSEQ multiplex PCR, the TCRdb table keeps only in-frame clones and is missing some. The data hold some 74,000 clones, with around 83% observed a single time. The clonotype originates from a man at least 80 years old with acute or convalescent COVID-19. The V call is TRBV7-2, the J call TRBJ1-5; 9 bases map to TRBD1. Source material: peripheral blood. For the CDR3, the DNA is TGTGCCAGCAGGACATCCGGACAGGGGATAAATCAGCCCCAGCATTTT. Amino acid sequence: CASRTSGQGINQPQHF.